The present T cell receptor (beta chain) was sequenced within a study of STAT5B mutations in CD4+ large granular lymphocyte leukemia. Sequenced by immunoSEQ multiplex PCR; TCRdb stores in-frame clones only, minus some. The table lists 30,000 to 35,000 clones, 87% of them singletons. The V end lost 7 bases, the J end lost 5 bases, and 10 bases lay between the germline ends. Per the germline V gene, CDR1 is SGHRS and CDR2 is YFSETQ. CDR3 size: 12 residues. Of note for this clone: Its cognate antigen is unknown.

Study-wide results and caveats: Main leukemic clonotypes were patient-specific, but around 25% appeared at low frequency elsewhere.

V usage is TRBV5-1 and J usage is TRBJ2-1; no clear D gene. The receptor's source is a human donor in good health. Sequencing was done on a sample of CD4+ T cells from blood buffy coats. The CDR3 sequence is CASWSDHNEQFF. In DNA form, the CDR3 reads TGCGCCAGCTGGAGCGACCACAATGAGCAGTTCTTC.